Presented here are 7 T cell receptor beta chains from one specimen sequenced in a study of blood T cell repertoires in COVID-19. Sequenced by immunoSEQ multiplex PCR; TCRdb stores in-frame clones only, minus some. The sample holds roughly 150,000 clones, about four fifths seen once. The sample taken for sequencing was peripheral blood. The source of these receptors is a human donor with acute or convalescent COVID-19. The donor label of this sample is uncertain.

This chain uses TRBV30 with TRBJ1-2; 10 bases are shared with TRBD1. V lost 2 bases, J lost 5 bases, and 5 bases stayed unmatched. Germline values: CDR1 GTSNPN, CDR2 SVGIG (reference sequence). The CDR3 is 14 amino acids. The CDR3 here is CAWSRGQGGYGYTF. Written as DNA, the CDR3 is TGTGCCTGGAGTCGAGGACAGGGGGGGTATGGCTACACCTTC.

The chain uses TRBV6-6 and TRBJ2-2, with a weak D call TRBD1 (6 bases). V dropped 7 bases and J dropped 9 bases, with 9 bases sitting between them. The CDR3 loop spans 11 amino acids. Looked up from germline, CDR1 is MNHNY and CDR2 is SVGAGI (reference sequence). The CDR3 region is CASTGERELFF. CDR3 nucleotide sequence: TGTGCCAGCACAGGGGAGCGGGAGCTGTTTTTT.

The CDR3 sequence is CASSPRTGAESPLHF. The CDR3 DNA follows: TGTGCCAGCTCACCGCGGACAGGGGCGGAATCACCCCTCCACTTT. The chain is built from TRBV18 and TRBJ1-6; 9 bases map to TRBD1. The ends lost 3 bases at V and 10 bases at J; junction bases unmatched: 7. The CDR3 extends over 15 amino acids. In germline, CDR1 is KGHSH, CDR2 LQKENI.

The chain uses TRBV4-3 and TRBJ1-1; 9 bases line up with TRBD1. The CDR3 sequence is 14 residues long. The germline V gene has CDR1 LGHNA and CDR2 YSLEER. Losses at the gene ends were 7 bases for V and 6 bases for J; bases not matched to a gene: 9. The CDR3 reads CASKKQGASAEAFF. Here the CDR3 DNA reads TGCGCCAGCAAAAAACAGGGGGCTTCTGCTGAAGCTTTCTTT.

The chain links TRBV5-4 to TRBJ1-2; D is ambiguous. The CDR3 length is 13 residues. Trimming left V 0 bases short and J 4 bases short, with 7 bases between. Looked up from germline, CDR1 is SGHNT and CDR2 is YYREEE (reference sequence). CDR3 nucleotides: TGTGCCAGCAGCTTGGCGCAGGTCTATGGCTACACCTTC. As protein: CASSLAQVYGYTF.

This clone is termed medium-sized. The V call is TRBV6-5, the J call TRBJ2-1; 7 nucleotides agree with TRBD2. J lost 2 bases, V lost 0 bases, and 4 bases had no gene match. Germline assignment: CDR1 MNHEY and CDR2 SVGAGI. The length of the CDR3 is 16 residues. The chain's CDR3 is CASSYSGRGTYNEQFF. The CDR3 coding sequence is TGTGCCAGCAGTTACTCGGGGCGGGGGACCTACAATGAGCAGTTCTTC.

CDR3 bases: TGTGCCAGCAGCTTAGTAGGGGTCGGTACAGGGGTGAACACTGAAGCTTTCTTT. This encodes CASSLVGVGTGVNTEAFF. V usage is TRBV7-2 and J usage is TRBJ1-1; 7 bases match TRBD1. Germline CDR1 SGHTA, CDR2 FQGNSA. V lost 1 base to trimming and J lost 0 bases; unmatched junction nucleotides: 11. CDR3 length: 18 residues. The full variable domain, rest sourced from reference TRBV7-2 and TRBJ1-1, is GAGVSQSPSNKVTEKGKDVELRCDPISGHTALYWYRQSLGQGLEFLIYFQGNSAPDKSGLPSDRFSAERTGGSVSTLTIQRTQQEDSAVYLCASSLVGVGTGVNTEAFFGQGTRLTVV.